Listed below are T cell receptor beta chains from one sample, sequenced in a study of CD8+CD57+ T cells in acquired aplastic anemia. One entry per CDR3 protein results from TCRdb running MiXCR on the reads. This repertoire shows roughly 200,000 distinct CDR3 sequences, less than 75% found once; its top ten account for under 60%. Sequencing used sorted CD4+, CD8+, or CD8+CD57+ T cells (not recorded which) from PBMCs. The source is a human donor with aplastic anemia. Each CDR3 is given with its conserved first and last residue. Fields, in order: CDR3 length, clone size, D gene, J gene, V gene, CDR3 protein, CDR3 DNA. The D gene is left open where the match is weak. Only some rows state a clone size, as once, few, many or a class for expanded clones.

length: 17; size: once; D: -; J: TRBJ2-1; V: TRBV7-9; CDR3: CASSLAVGRRTYNEQFF; DNA: TGTGCCAGCAGCTTAGCCGTAGGGCGGCGAACCTACAATGAGCAGTTCTTC
length: 14; size: many; D: TRBD1; J: TRBJ2-7; V: TRBV7-9; CDR3: CASSRPGQGHEQYF; DNA: TGTGCCAGCAGTCGCCCGGGACAGGGACACGAGCAGTACTTC
length: 14; size: -; D: TRBD1; J: TRBJ1-4; V: TRBV5-1; CDR3: CASSGQGINEKLFF; DNA: TGCGCCAGCAGCGGACAGGGGATTAATGAAAAACTGTTTTTT
length: 11; size: few; D: -; J: TRBJ2-1; V: TRBV20-1; CDR3: CSAREDTLMVF; DNA: TGCAGTGCTAGAGAGGACACCCTGATGGTCTTC
length: 16; size: -; D: TRBD1; J: TRBJ1-5; V: TRBV24-1; CDR3: CATSDRQGFGNQPQHF; DNA: TGTGCCACCAGTGATCGACAGGGCTTCGGCAATCAGCCCCAGCATTTT
length: 16; size: -; D: TRBD2; J: TRBJ2-6; V: TRBV5-1; CDR3: CASSGGVTAGANVLTF; DNA: TGCGCCAGCAGCGGGGGGGTGACCGCTGGGGCCAACGTCCTGACTTTC
length: 17; size: once; D: -; J: TRBJ1-2; V: TRBV20-1; CDR3: CSARDQPGPSSSYGYTF; DNA: TGCAGTGCTAGAGATCAACCGGGACCTTCTTCTAGCTATGGCTACACCTTC
length: 11; size: -; D: -; J: TRBJ1-1; V: TRBV20-1; CDR3: CSAFMNTEAFF; DNA: TGCAGTGCTTTCATGAACACTGAAGCTTTCTTT
length: 15; size: -; D: TRBD2; J: TRBJ2-3; V: TRBV20-1; CDR3: CSARWGGSTTDTQYF; DNA: TGCAGTGCTAGGTGGGGGGGATCTACTACAGATACGCAGTATTTT
length: 13; size: -; D: -; J: TRBJ2-2; V: TRBV7-9; CDR3: CASSFSGTGELFF; DNA: TGTGCCAGCAGCTTCTCCGGTACGGGGGAGCTGTTTTTT
length: 14; size: few; D: -; J: TRBJ1-5; V: TRBV20-1; CDR3: CSALLRASNQPQHF; DNA: TGCAGTGCTCTACTCCGAGCCTCGAATCAGCCCCAGCATTTT
length: 16; size: -; D: TRBD2; J: TRBJ2-1; V: TRBV19; CDR3: CASSGGLADSYNEQFF; DNA: TGTGCCAGTAGTGGGGGACTAGCGGACTCCTACAATGAGCAGTTCTTC
length: 13; size: -; D: -; J: TRBJ2-1; V: TRBV9; CDR3: CASSGLRGHEQFF; DNA: TGTGCCAGCAGCGGCCTCCGGGGGCATGAGCAGTTCTTC
length: 17; size: -; D: TRBD2; J: TRBJ2-7; V: TRBV6-5; CDR3: CASSSHVTSGGAREQYF; DNA: TGTGCCAGCAGTTCCCACGTTACTAGCGGAGGGGCCAGGGAGCAGTACTTC
length: 13; size: few; D: -; J: TRBJ1-5; V: TRBV7-6; CDR3: CASSSGYNQPQHF; DNA: TGTGCCAGCAGCTCGGGTTACAATCAGCCCCAGCATTTT
length: 14; size: once; D: TRBD2; J: TRBJ2-7; V: TRBV12-3/TRBV12-4; CDR3: CASSPIGGANEQYF; DNA: TGTGCCAGCAGCCCCATCGGGGGGGCCAATGAGCAGTACTTC
length: 14; size: few; D: TRBD1; J: TRBJ1-2; V: TRBV25-1; CDR3: CASSGQGANYGYTF; DNA: TGTGCCAGCAGTGGACAGGGGGCTAACTATGGCTACACCTTC
length: 16; size: once; D: TRBD2; J: TRBJ2-3; V: TRBV25-1; CDR3: CASSEYAGGFTDTQYF; DNA: TGTGCCAGCAGTGAATACGCGGGGGGGTTCACAGATACGCAGTATTTT
length: 16; size: once; D: TRBD1; J: TRBJ1-1; V: TRBV5-1; CDR3: CASSLVGTGGGTEAFF; DNA: TGCGCCAGCAGCTTGGTAGGGACAGGGGGCGGGACTGAAGCTTTCTTT